One sample yielded the 29 T cell receptor beta chains listed below, sequenced in a study of T-cell reconstitution after alpha-beta-depleted transplantation in children. For TCRbeta, the library was prepared with unique molecular identifiers. From the PCR reads, TCRdb called clonotypes with MiXCR, one entry per CDR3 protein. The sample records 70,000 to 95,000 distinct CDR3 sequences, more than 10% being singletons. Material: PBMCs from the stem cell graft donor, obtained from the stem cell graft. These receptors were collected from a human donor who donated a stem cell graft to a child with inherited bone marrow failure.

CDR3 protein: CASRRDYEQYF. CDR3 nucleotide sequence: TGTGCCAGCAGACGGGACTACGAGCAGTACTTC. This sequence joins TRBV6-6 and TRBJ2-7, with D possibly being TRBD2 (5 bases). V gave up 6 bases and J gave up 3 bases, with 6 bases separating them. Germline V gene lookup returns CDR1 MNHNY and CDR2 SVGAGI (reference sequence). This CDR3 is built from 11 residues.

This clonotype has just a few counts. This chain uses TRBV6-6 with TRBJ2-7, with 7 bases matching TRBD2. CDR3 length equals 13 residues. V dropped 6 bases and J dropped 3; count of bases not matched to a gene: 5. From germline, CDR1 is MNHNY and CDR2 SVGAGI (reference sequence). Here the CDR3 reads CASRSGNYYEQYF. DNA of the CDR3: TGTGCCAGCAGGAGCGGGAACTACTACGAGCAGTACTTC.

This clonotype was recorded at least ten times. The V call is TRBV7-8, the J call TRBJ2-3, with 8 bases identical to TRBD1. The germline V gene has CDR1 SGHVS and CDR2 FQNEAQ. J was trimmed by 5 bases and V by 1 base; bases with no gene match: 11. The CDR3 has 17 amino acids. The CDR3 DNA reads TGTGCCAGCAGCTTAGAAGTGTCAGGGGGCCGGGGAGATACGCAGTATTTT. It encodes CASSLEVSGGRGDTQYF.

This clonotype has just a few counts. The V and J genes are TRBV11-1 and TRBJ2-1, with 14 bases matching TRBD2. The CDR3 consists of 15 residues. J gave up 2 bases and V 9 bases, and 3 bases lay outside the gene matches. Germline CDR1 and CDR2: SGHAT and FQDESV (reference sequence). CDR3 sequence: CASGGLAGAYNEQFF. DNA of the CDR3: TGTGCCAGTGGGGGACTAGCGGGAGCCTACAATGAGCAGTTCTTC.

This clonotype was recorded at least ten times. The chain has TRBV7-3 and TRBJ2-3; D not resolved. The germline V gene encodes CDR1 SGHTA and CDR2 FQGTGA. The CDR3 covers 14 residues. V was trimmed by 1 base and J by 3 bases, leaving 8 bases between them. The CDR3 DNA reads as TGTGCCAGCAGCTTAAACAGAAATACAGATACGCAGTATTTT. This gives the protein CASSLNRNTDTQYF.

This clonotype was seen at least ten times. The chain recombines TRBV6-1 with TRBJ2-2, with TRBD1 matching over 11 bases. V shed 9 bases and J 4 bases; nucleotides not matched to a gene: 4. The CDR3 is made up of 14 amino acids. The germline V gene encodes CDR1 MNHNS and CDR2 SASEGT. This CDR3 is CASLGTGGTGELFF. The DNA of the CDR3 is TGTGCCAGTTTGGGGACAGGGGGCACCGGGGAGCTGTTTTTT.

This clonotype was seen repeatedly, ten times or more. This rearrangement joins TRBV7-9 to TRBJ2-1; D is undetermined. Germline CDR1 SEHNR, CDR2 FQNEAQ (reference sequence). The V and J ends lost 6 bases and 12 bases respectively, with 18 bases between them. The CDR3 runs to 13 residues. The CDR3 DNA reads as TGTGCCAGCAGTTTGACCCCGGGCCCCGCGCAGTTCTTC. It specifies CASSLTPGPAQFF.

At least ten counts were recorded for this clonotype. The V gene is TRBV3-1, the J gene TRBJ2-2, with TRBD1 as a possible D gene (6 bases). With 3 bases removed from V and 4 bases from J, the gap between germline ends came to 9 bases. Germline V gene lookup returns CDR1 LGHDT and CDR2 YNNKEL (reference sequence). The CDR3 loop spans 14 amino acids. CDR3 coding DNA: TGTGCCAGCAGCCAGCAGGGGTCCACCGGGGAGCTGTTTTTT. This sequence encodes CASSQQGSTGELFF.

This clonotype was seen ten or more times. The chain has TRBV5-1 and TRBJ2-1, with D unclear. Trimming removed 6 bases at V and 6 bases at J, with 10 bases between. The CDR3 is 12 amino acids. Germline V gene data show CDR1 as SGHRS and CDR2 as YFSETQ. Here the CDR3 reads CASKGLPNEQFF. The DNA for the CDR3 is TGCGCCAGCAAAGGCCTGCCCAATGAGCAGTTCTTC.

This clonotype has at least ten counts. This chain connects TRBV20-1 to TRBJ1-1, with 7 bases identical to TRBD1. The CDR3 contains 16 residues. V lost 0 bases and J lost 1; bases outside the gene matches: 8. Germline values: CDR1 DFQATT, CDR2 SNEGSKA (reference sequence). The CDR3 is CSARDSRTGRNTEAFF. The CDR3 DNA reads TGCAGTGCTAGAGATTCCCGGACAGGCAGGAACACTGAAGCTTTCTTT.

This clonotype was recorded at least ten times. The chain is built from TRBV7-2 and TRBJ1-1; no definite D call. The CDR3 runs 13 residues. V shed 5 bases and J shed 1 base, with 8 bases lying between them. In germline, CDR1 is SGHTA, CDR2 FQGNSA. This CDR3 reads CASSPYGNTEAFF. The CDR3, as DNA: TGTGCCAGCAGCCCCTACGGGAACACTGAAGCTTTCTTT.

This clonotype was recorded at least ten times. The chain recombines TRBV5-1 with TRBJ2-7, with TRBD1 as a possible D gene (6 bases). Trimming removed 4 bases at V and 0 bases at J, with 14 bases between. The CDR3 extends over 15 amino acids. Germline CDR1 and CDR2: SGHRS and YFSETQ. The CDR3 loop is CASSGTGTFSYEQYF. Written as DNA, the CDR3 is TGCGCCAGCAGCGGGACCGGGACATTCTCCTACGAGCAGTACTTC.

This clonotype was seen a handful of times. This sequence joins TRBV3-1 and TRBJ2-4, with a weak D call TRBD2 (6 bases). CDR1 LGHDT and CDR2 YNNKEL come from the germline V gene (reference sequence). The CDR3 covers 17 residues. Deletions cut 4 bases from V and 4 bases from J, with 20 bases between. CDR3 loop: CASSLYSLASEKNIQYF. The CDR3 region has the DNA TGTGCCAGCAGCCTTTACAGCCTGGCTAGCGAGAAAAACATTCAGTACTTC.

This clonotype was detected only a few times. This chain's CDR3 is CASSPRGTSGRNSYNEQFF. The CDR3 DNA is TGTGCCAGCAGCCCGAGGGGGACTAGCGGGCGAAACTCCTACAATGAGCAGTTCTTC. This chain uses TRBV11-2 with TRBJ2-1; TRBD2 matches 12 bases. J gave up 0 bases and V 5 bases, and 11 bases lay outside the gene matches. The CDR3 contains 19 residues. The germline V gene encodes CDR1 SGHAT and CDR2 FQNNGV. Looking up the rest from reference TRBV11-2 and TRBJ2-1 gives the full variable domain: EAGVAQSPRYKIIEKRQSVAFWCNPISGHATLYWYQQILGQGPKLLIQFQNNGVVDDSQLPKDRFSAERLKGVDSTLKIQPAKLEDSAVYLCASSPRGTSGRNSYNEQFFGPGTRLTVL.

This clonotype occurred many times. The rearrangement links TRBV24-1 to TRBJ2-5; TRBD1 might be the D (6 bases). CDR1 and CDR2 (germline): KGHDR, SFDVKD. The CDR3 contains 16 residues. The V and J ends lost 3 bases and 5 bases respectively, with 18 bases between them. The CDR3 region has the DNA TGTGCCACCAGTGATCCCCAGGCAGGGGAATTGGAGACCCAGTACTTC. Amino acids: CATSDPQAGELETQYF.

The chain carries TRBV4-3 and TRBJ2-1; D remains ambiguous. Germline values: CDR1 LGHNA, CDR2 YSLEER. CDR3 length equals 14 residues. Trimming stripped 0 bases from V and 5 bases from J, with 8 bases between. In DNA form, the CDR3 reads TGCGCCAGCAGCCAAGAAACCCTCAACAATGAGCAGTTCTTC. It encodes CASSQETLNNEQFF.

This clonotype was counted many times. The chain employs TRBV7-8 and TRBJ2-2; possible D gene TRBD1, 5 bases. V gave up 3 bases and J gave up 6 bases, with 11 bases separating them. The CDR3 consists of 14 residues. Germline V gene lookup returns CDR1 SGHVS and CDR2 FQNEAQ. This chain's CDR3 is CASSLDLGAGELFF. The CDR3 DNA is TGTGCCAGCAGCTTGGATTTAGGGGCCGGGGAGCTGTTTTTT.

This clonotype was seen ten or more times. The CDR3 coding sequence is TGTGCCAGCAGTCCGGGTGATTCACCCCTCCACTTT. It is translated as CASSPGDSPLHF. V gene TRBV6-6 combines with J gene TRBJ1-6; D is ambiguous. The CDR3 loop spans 12 amino acids. The V end lost 5 bases, the J end lost 8 bases, and 7 bases lay between the germline ends. Germline CDR1 is MNHNY and CDR2 is SVGAGI (reference sequence).

This sequence joins TRBV12-1 and TRBJ1-4. TRBV12-1 is annotated as a pseudogene. This CDR3 is built from 11 residues. The CDR3 DNA follows: TGTGCCAGCAGCTTTTTCCCTCAACTGTTTTTT. It specifies CASSFFPQLFF.

Ten or more counts support this clonotype. The chain recombines TRBV14 with TRBJ1-4; unclear D gene. Germline assignment: CDR1 SGHDN and CDR2 FVKESK. This CDR3 has 16 residues. V gave up 0 bases and J gave up 7 bases, with 15 bases separating them. CDR3: CASSQEVDPRGEKLFF. In DNA form, the CDR3 reads TGTGCCAGCAGCCAAGAAGTTGATCCCCGGGGTGAAAAACTGTTTTTT.

Points on this clonotype: A much larger clone lies one base from this, so it may be a read error. The V gene is TRBV5-1, the J gene TRBJ2-1, with D possibly TRBD1 on 5 matching bases. CDR3 size: 14 residues. Germline lookup yields CDR1 SGHRS and CDR2 YFSETQ. Trimming removed 4 bases at V and 7 bases at J, with 15 bases between. The CDR3 loop reads CASSAHGAGNEQFF. CDR3 in DNA: TGCGCCAGCAGCGCACATGGGGCTGGAAATGAGCAGTTCTTC.

Comment on this clonotype: At one end, the junction sequence differs from germline, possibly due to a read error. The gene calls are TRBV5-5 and TRBJ2-7; D tentatively fits TRBD1 or TRBD2 (5 bases each). The CDR3 contains 13 residues. Germline values: CDR1 SGHKS, CDR2 YYEKEE (reference sequence). DNA of the CDR3: TGTGCCAGCGGCTTGGGGGTCCTCTGCGAGCAGTACTTC. It codes for CASGLGVLCEQYF. The full variable domain, with the rest looked up from reference TRBV5-5 and TRBJ2-7, is DAGVTQSPTHLIKTRGQQVTLRCSPISGHKSVSWYQQVLGQGPQFIFQYYEKEERGRGNFPDRFSARQFPNYSSELNVNALLLGDSALYLCASGLGVLCEQYFGPGTRLTVT.

This clonotype was found many times. CDR3 coding DNA: TGCAGTTGGAATACGCAGTATTTT. It specifies CSWNTQYF. J is TRBJ2-3 and V is TRBV20-1; no clear D gene. The V gene's germline CDR1 is DFQATT and CDR2 SNEGSKA (reference sequence). The CDR3 runs to 8 residues. The ends were cut back, 8 bases at V and 7 bases at J, with 4 bases in the middle.

There are many counts of this clonotype. The chain employs TRBV5-5 and TRBJ1-6; D unclear. V was cut by 4 bases and J by 10 bases, with 15 bases left in between. This CDR3 contains 14 residues. The germline CDR1 and CDR2 sequences are SGHKS and YYEKEE (reference sequence). The CDR3 loop reads CASSVTEQRSPLHF. In nucleotides, the CDR3 is TGTGCCAGCAGCGTTACAGAACAGAGGTCACCCCTCCACTTT.

This clonotype was counted a few times. The rearrangement joins TRBV18 to TRBJ1-4, with D unclear. Germline values: CDR1 KGHSH, CDR2 LQKENI. There are 12 residues in the CDR3. The ends were cut back, 4 bases at V and 5 bases at J, with 5 bases in the middle. The CDR3 is CASSRVNEKLFF. In DNA form, the CDR3 reads TGTGCCAGCTCACGAGTCAATGAAAAACTGTTTTTT.

This clonotype was counted ten times or more. This chain joins TRBV5-1 and TRBJ2-1; D possibly corresponds to TRBD2 (5 bases). V lost 2 bases to trimming and J lost 9 bases, with 15 bases between them. Germline assignment: CDR1 SGHRS and CDR2 YFSETQ. The CDR3 loop spans 14 amino acids. CDR3 region: CASSFSSGKLEQFF. CDR3 DNA sequence: TGCGCCAGCAGCTTTTCTTCGGGGAAGCTTGAGCAGTTCTTC. The whole variable domain, remainder taken from reference TRBV5-1 and TRBJ2-1, is KAGVTQTPRYLIKTRGQQVTLSCSPISGHRSVSWYQQTPGQGLQFLFEYFSETQRNKGNFPGRFSGRQFSNSRSEMNVSTLELGDSALYLCASSFSSGKLEQFFGPGTRLTVL.

This clonotype was counted many times. The V gene is TRBV7-2, the J gene TRBJ1-2; TRBD1 matches at 12 bases. Germline lookup yields CDR1 SGHTA and CDR2 FQGNSA. The CDR3 loop spans 16 amino acids. V gave up 5 bases and J gave up 7 bases; unmatched junction bases: 11. The CDR3 DNA reads as TGTGCCAGCAGCCTATGGGACAGGGGGCCTAGGGGTGGCTACACCTTC. Protein: CASSLWDRGPRGGYTF.

This clonotype was seen at least ten times. The chain couples TRBV6-2 or TRBV6-3 to TRBJ2-7, with TRBD2 matching over 9 bases. After removal of 2 bases from V and 4 bases from J, the junction contained 15 bases not matched to a gene. Per germline, CDR1 MNHEY and CDR2 SVGEGT. The CDR3 is made up of 18 amino acids. The CDR3 here is CASSYRISAGGPGYEQYF. In DNA form, the CDR3 reads TGTGCCAGCAGTTACCGGATTTCTGCGGGAGGGCCCGGGTACGAGCAGTACTTC.

This clonotype was recorded at least ten times. The genes are TRBV27 and TRBJ2-7; 9 bases line up with TRBD2. V gave up 5 bases and J gave up 0 bases; unmatched junction bases: 5. Germline CDR1 and CDR2: MNHEY and SMNVEV (reference sequence). This CDR3 has 15 amino acids. CDR3 DNA: TGTGCCAGCAGTCGGAGCGGGGGGAGCTCCTACGAGCAGTACTTC. It yields the protein CASSRSGGSSYEQYF.